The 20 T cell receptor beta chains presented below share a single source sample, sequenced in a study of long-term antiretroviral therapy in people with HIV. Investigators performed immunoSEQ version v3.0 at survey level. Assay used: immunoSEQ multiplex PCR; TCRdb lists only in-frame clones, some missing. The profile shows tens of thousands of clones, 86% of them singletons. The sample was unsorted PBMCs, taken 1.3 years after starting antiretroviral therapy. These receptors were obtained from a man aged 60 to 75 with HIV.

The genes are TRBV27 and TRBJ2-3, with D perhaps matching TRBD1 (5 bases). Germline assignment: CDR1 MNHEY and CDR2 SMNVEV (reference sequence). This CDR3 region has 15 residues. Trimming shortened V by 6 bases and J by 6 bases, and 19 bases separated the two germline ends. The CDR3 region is CASRSMGPPEDTQYF. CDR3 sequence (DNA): TGTGCCAGCAGGTCGATGGGGCCTCCCGAGGATACGCAGTATTTT.

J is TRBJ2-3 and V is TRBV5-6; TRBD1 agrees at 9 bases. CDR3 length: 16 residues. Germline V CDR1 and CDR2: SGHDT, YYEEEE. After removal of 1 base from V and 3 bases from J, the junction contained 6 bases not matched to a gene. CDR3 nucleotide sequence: TGTGCCAGCAGCTTGTGGGGACAGGGACGAACAGATACGCAGTATTTT. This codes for CASSLWGQGRTDTQYF.

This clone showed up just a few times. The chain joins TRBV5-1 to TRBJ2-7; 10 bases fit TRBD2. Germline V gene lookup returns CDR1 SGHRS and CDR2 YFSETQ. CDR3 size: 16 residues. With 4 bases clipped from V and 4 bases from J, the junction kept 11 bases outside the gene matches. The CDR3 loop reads CASSGGAGGRMYEQYF. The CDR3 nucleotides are TGCGCCAGCAGCGGGGGAGCGGGAGGGCGGATGTACGAGCAGTACTTC.

CDR3 nucleotide sequence: TGTGCCAGCTCACCCTCAGGGGATACGCAGTATTTT. This codes for CASSPSGDTQYF. The J gene is TRBJ2-3, the V gene TRBV18; weak D call: TRBD1 (5 bases). From germline, CDR1 is KGHSH and CDR2 LQKENI. This CDR3 region has 12 residues. Trimming removed 3 bases at V and 6 bases at J, with 7 bases between.

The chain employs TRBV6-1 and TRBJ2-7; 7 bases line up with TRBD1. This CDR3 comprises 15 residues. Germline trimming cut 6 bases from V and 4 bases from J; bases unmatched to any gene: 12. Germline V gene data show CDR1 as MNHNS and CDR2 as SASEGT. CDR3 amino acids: CASSLTGDGRYEQYF. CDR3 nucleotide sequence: TGTGCCAGCAGCCTAACAGGGGATGGACGATACGAGCAGTACTTC.

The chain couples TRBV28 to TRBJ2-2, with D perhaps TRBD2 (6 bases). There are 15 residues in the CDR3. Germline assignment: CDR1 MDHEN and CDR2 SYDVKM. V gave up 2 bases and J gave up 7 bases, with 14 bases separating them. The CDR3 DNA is TGTGCCAGCAGTTTAGGAGGGACTGGGGTCGGGGAGCTGTTTTTT. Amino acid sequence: CASSLGGTGVGELFF.

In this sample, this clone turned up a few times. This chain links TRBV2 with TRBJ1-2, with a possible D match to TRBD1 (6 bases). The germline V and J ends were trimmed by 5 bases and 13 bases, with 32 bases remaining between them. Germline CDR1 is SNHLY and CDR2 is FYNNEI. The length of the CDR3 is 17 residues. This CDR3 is CASSQIRLNLGRGLGTF. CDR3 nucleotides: TGTGCCAGCAGTCAGATCCGGCTAAACCTTGGACGGGGGCTAGGCACCTTC.

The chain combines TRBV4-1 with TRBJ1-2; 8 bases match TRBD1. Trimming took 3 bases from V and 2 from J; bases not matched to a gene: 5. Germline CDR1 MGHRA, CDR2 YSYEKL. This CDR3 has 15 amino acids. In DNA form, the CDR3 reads TGCGCCAGCAGCCAGGACAGGGCCTGGAACTATGGCTACACCTTC. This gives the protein CASSQDRAWNYGYTF.

The CDR3, as DNA: TGTGCCAGCAGTTACTCGAGAGGGTCTGGAAACACCATATATTTT. It is translated as CASSYSRGSGNTIYF. The chain combines TRBV6-6 with TRBJ1-3; D gene uncertain. The germline V gene encodes CDR1 MNHNY and CDR2 SVGAGI (reference sequence). V was pared by 0 bases and J by 1 base, with 7 bases between. The CDR3 sequence is 15 residues long.

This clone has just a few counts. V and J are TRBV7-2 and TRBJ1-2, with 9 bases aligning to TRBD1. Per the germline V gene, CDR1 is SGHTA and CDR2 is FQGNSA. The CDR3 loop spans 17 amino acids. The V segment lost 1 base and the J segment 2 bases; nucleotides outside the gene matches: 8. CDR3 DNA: TGTGCCAGCAGCTTAGACCCTACAGGGGGCAGGAACTATGGCTACACCTTC. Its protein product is CASSLDPTGGRNYGYTF.

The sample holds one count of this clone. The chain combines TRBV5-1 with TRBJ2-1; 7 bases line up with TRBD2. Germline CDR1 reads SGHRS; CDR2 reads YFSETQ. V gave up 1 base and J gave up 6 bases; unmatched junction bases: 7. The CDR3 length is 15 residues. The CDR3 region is CASSLQPSGGNEQFF. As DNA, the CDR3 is TGCGCCAGCAGCTTGCAGCCTAGCGGTGGCAATGAGCAGTTCTTC.

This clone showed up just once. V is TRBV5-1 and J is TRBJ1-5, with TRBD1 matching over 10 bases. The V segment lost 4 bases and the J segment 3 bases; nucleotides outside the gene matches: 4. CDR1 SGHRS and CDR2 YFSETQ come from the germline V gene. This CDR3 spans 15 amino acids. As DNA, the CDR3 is TGCGCCAGCAGCCCCGACAGGGGGCTCAATCAGCCCCAGCATTTT. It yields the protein CASSPDRGLNQPQHF.

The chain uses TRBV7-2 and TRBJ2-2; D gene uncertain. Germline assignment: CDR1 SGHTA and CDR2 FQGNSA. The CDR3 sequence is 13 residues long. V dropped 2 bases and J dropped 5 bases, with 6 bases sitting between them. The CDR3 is CASSLSGTGELFF. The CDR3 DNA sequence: TGTGCCAGCAGCTTAAGTGGGACCGGGGAGCTGTTTTTT.

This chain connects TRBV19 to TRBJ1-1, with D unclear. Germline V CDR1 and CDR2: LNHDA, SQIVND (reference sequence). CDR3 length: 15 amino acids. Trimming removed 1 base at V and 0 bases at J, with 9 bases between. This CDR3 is CASSIGPSMNTEAFF. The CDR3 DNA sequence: TGTGCCAGTAGTATAGGCCCGAGCATGAACACTGAAGCTTTCTTT.

For the CDR3, the DNA is TGTGCCAGCAGTGAACTGGGCGGACCCTACGAGCAGTACTTC. It translates to CASSELGGPYEQYF. The J gene is TRBJ2-7, the V gene TRBV25-1; D remains ambiguous. The length of the CDR3 is 14 residues. Per the germline V gene, CDR1 is MGHDK and CDR2 is SYGVNS. V was cut by 2 bases and J by 2 bases, with 10 bases left in between.

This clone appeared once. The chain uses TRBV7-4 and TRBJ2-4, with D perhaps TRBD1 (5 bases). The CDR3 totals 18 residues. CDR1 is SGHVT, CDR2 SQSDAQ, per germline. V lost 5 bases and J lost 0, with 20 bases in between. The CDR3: CASSELLDIPLAKNIQYF. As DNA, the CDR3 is TGTGCCAGCAGCGAACTATTGGACATACCCTTAGCCAAAAACATTCAGTACTTC.

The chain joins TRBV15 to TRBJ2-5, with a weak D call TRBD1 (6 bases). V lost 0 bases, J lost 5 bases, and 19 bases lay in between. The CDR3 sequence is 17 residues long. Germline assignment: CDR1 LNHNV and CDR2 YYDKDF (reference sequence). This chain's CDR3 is CATSRENLQGYGETQYF. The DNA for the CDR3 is TGTGCCACCAGCAGAGAAAACCTACAGGGATACGGCGAGACCCAGTACTTC. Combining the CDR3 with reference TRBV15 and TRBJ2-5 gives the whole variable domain DAMVIQNPRYQVTQFGKPVTLSCSQTLNHNVMYWYQQKSSQAPKLLFHYYDKDFNNEADTPDNFQSRRPNTSFCFLDIRSPGLGDTAMYLCATSRENLQGYGETQYFGPGTRLLVL.

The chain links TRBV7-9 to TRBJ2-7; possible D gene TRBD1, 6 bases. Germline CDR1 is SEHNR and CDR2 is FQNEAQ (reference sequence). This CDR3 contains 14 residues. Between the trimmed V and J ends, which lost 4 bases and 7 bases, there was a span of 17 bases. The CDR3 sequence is CASSSGQLYREQYF. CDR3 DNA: TGTGCCAGCAGCTCAGGACAGCTTTACCGAGAGCAGTACTTC. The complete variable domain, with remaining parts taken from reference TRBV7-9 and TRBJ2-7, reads DTGVSQNPRHKITKRGQNVTFRCDPISEHNRLYWYRQTLGQGPEFLTYFQNEAQLEKSRLLSDRFSAERPKGSFSTLEIQRTEQGDSAMYLCASSSGQLYREQYFGPGTRLTVT.

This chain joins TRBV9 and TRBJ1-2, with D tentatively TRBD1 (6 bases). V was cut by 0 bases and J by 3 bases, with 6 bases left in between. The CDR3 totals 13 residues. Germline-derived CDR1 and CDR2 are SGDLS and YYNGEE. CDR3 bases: TGTGCCAGCAGCGTAGGGGGGCACTATGGCTACACCTTC. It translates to CASSVGGHYGYTF.

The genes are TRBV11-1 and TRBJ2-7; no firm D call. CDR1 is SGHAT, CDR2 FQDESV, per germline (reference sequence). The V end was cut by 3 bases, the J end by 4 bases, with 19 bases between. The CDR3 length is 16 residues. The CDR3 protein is CASSFPFSSNGYEQYF. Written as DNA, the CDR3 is TGTGCCAGCAGCTTCCCTTTTTCGTCAAACGGATACGAGCAGTACTTC.